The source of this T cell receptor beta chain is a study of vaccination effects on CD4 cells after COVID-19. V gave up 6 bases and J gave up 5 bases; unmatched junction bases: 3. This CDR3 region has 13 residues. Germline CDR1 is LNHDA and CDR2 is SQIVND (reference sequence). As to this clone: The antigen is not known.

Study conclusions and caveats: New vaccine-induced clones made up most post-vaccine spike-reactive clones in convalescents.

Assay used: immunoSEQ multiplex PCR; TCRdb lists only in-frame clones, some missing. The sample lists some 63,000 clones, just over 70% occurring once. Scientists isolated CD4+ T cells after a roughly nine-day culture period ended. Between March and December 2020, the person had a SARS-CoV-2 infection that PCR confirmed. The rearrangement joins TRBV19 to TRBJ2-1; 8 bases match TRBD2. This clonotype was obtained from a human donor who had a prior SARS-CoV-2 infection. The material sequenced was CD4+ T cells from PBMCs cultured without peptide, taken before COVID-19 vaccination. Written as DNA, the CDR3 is TGTGCCAGTAGGTCGGGGGGGAACAATGAGCAGTTCTTC. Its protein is CASRSGGNNEQFF.